This T cell receptor (beta chain) was documented in a study of cytomegalovirus exposure and HLA in healthy donors. The study, taken as a whole, reports: A list of 164 TCR beta chains associated with cytomegalovirus was given. Specific recognition of CMV antigens was confirmed in vitro for a few chains (all CMV-associated). Rarity marked most TCR sequences, yet some public TCRs occurred in many donors. Accounts indicate the classifier identified cytomegalovirus status with strong specificity and sensitivity.

V was pared by 7 bases and J by 7 bases, with 7 bases of the junction left unmatched. From germline, CDR1 is SGHTA and CDR2 FQGTGA. CDR3 length equals 14 residues. On this clone: The antigen is unknown.

The table came from immunoSEQ multiplex PCR; TCRdb's copy has only in-frame clones and leaves some out. The top ten clones hold over 0.8% of a sample with 330,000 or so clones, 86% of them seen once. The rearrangement joins TRBV7-3 to TRBJ2-2, with 9 bases that match TRBD2. Sequences were obtained from PBMCs. The receptor was derived from a woman aged 18-29 years in good health and CMV-seronegative. The CDR3 loop is CASTVAGEIGELFF. In nucleotides, the CDR3 is TGTGCCAGCACCGTAGCGGGAGAGATCGGGGAGCTGTTTTTT. The variable domain in full, completed from reference TRBV7-3 and TRBJ2-2, reads GAGVSQTPSNKVTEKGKYVELRCDPISGHTALYWYRQSLGQGPEFLIYFQGTGAADDSGLPNDRFFAVRPEGSVSTLKIQRTERGDSAVYLCASTVAGEIGELFFGEGSRLTVL.